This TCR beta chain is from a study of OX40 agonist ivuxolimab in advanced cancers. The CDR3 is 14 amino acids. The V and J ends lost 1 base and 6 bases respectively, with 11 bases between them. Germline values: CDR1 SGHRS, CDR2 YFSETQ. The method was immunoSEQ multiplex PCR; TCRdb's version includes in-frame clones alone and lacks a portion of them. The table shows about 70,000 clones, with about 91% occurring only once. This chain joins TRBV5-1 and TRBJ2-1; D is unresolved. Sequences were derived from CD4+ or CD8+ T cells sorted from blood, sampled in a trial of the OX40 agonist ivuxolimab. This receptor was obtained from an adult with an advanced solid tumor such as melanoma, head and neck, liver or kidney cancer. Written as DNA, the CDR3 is TGCGCCAGCAGCTTGTGGGGTCTCAGCAATGAGCAGTTCTTC. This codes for CASSLWGLSNEQFF.